The 5 T cell receptor beta chains below come from one sample, sequenced in a study of human T cells and chemical hapten exposure. The time point here: patch test 1, 2 weeks after DPC sensitization. Treatment given: therapeutic diphenylcyclopropenone sensitization with weekly scalp DPC. TCRdb fed the RACE reads into MiXCR, producing one record per CDR3 protein. The sample lists around 380,000 distinct CDR3 sequences; nearly 5% were seen once. The sample here was whole blood, taken in connection with sensitization to the hapten diphenylcyclopropenone (DPC). The source is a woman aged 45 to 65 with alopecia areata. Some clones in this sample may be carry-over from other donors' samples.

This clonotype was seen ten or more times. V usage is TRBV7-9 and J usage is TRBJ2-7; D uncertain. Germline values: CDR1 SEHNR, CDR2 FQNEAQ (reference sequence). This CDR3 comprises 16 residues. Trimming pared 5 bases from V and 0 bases from J, leaving 17 bases between. The CDR3 loop reads CASSPPTGSDSYEQYF. The CDR3 nucleotides are TGTGCCAGCAGCCCTCCGACGGGTTCAGACTCCTACGAGCAGTACTTC.

The V call is TRBV24-1, the J call TRBJ2-1; TRBD1 matches at 9 bases. J was trimmed by 6 bases and V by 1 base; bases with no gene match: 3. The CDR3 covers 15 residues. Germline V gene data show CDR1 as KGHDR and CDR2 as SFDVKD. The CDR3: CATSDFGTGINEQFF. The CDR3 nucleotides read TGTGCCACCAGTGATTTTGGGACAGGGATCAATGAGCAGTTCTTC.

This clonotype appeared a few times. The chain has TRBV30 and TRBJ1-2, with D unclear. V lost 8 bases, J lost 7 bases, and 23 bases lay in between. Germline assignment: CDR1 GTSNPN and CDR2 SVGIG (reference sequence). This CDR3 is 14 amino acids long. CDR3 coding DNA: TGTGCCCGCTCCCCCGGCTCCGCGGGCCTTGGCTACACCTTC. This sequence encodes CARSPGSAGLGYTF.

The sample holds many counts of this clonotype. The chain uses TRBV29-1 and TRBJ2-6; 9 bases map to TRBD1. After removal of 4 bases from V and 2 bases from J, the junction contained 6 bases not matched to a gene. Germline-derived CDR1 and CDR2 are SQVTM and ANQGSEA. CDR3 size: 16 residues. The CDR3 loop reads CSVAPRQGAGANVLTF. CDR3 DNA sequence: TGCAGCGTTGCCCCACGACAGGGGGCTGGGGCCAACGTCCTGACTTTC.

This clonotype was picked up many times. The chain couples TRBV28 to TRBJ1-2; 7 bases agree with TRBD1. J gave up 2 bases and V 6 bases, and 6 bases lay outside the gene matches. This CDR3 has 14 amino acids. Per germline, CDR1 MDHEN and CDR2 SYDVKM. The CDR3 DNA is TGTGCCAGCAGCCCGACAGGGACCAACTATGGCTACACCTTC. Its translation is CASSPTGTNYGYTF.